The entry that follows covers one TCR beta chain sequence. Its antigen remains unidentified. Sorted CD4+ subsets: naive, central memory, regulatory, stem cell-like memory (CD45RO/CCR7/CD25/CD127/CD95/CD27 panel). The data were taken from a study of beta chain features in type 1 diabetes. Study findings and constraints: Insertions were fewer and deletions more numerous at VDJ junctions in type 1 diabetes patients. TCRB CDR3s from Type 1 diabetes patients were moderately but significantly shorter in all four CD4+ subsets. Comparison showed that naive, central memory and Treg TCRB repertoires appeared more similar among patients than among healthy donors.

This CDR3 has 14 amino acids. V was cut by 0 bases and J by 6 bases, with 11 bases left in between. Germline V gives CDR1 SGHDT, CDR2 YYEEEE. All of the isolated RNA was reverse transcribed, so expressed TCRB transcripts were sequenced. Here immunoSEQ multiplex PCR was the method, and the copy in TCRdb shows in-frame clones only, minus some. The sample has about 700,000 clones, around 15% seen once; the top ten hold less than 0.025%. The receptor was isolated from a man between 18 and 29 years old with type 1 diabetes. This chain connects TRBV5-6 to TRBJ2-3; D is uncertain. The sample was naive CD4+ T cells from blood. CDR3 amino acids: CASSLGVSKDTQYF. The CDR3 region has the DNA TGTGCCAGCAGCTTGGGAGTATCTAAGGATACGCAGTATTTT.